These 21 T cell receptor beta chains share one sample of origin, sequenced in a study of T cell repertoires in cytomegalovirus infection. Each CDR3 protein gets one entry after TCRdb re-called the reads with MiXCR. The sample lists 350,000 to 500,000 distinct CDR3 sequences; approximately 31% were seen once. Sequencing input: PBMCs. These receptors were obtained from a human donor in good health (CMV status not recorded). Some clones in this sample may be carry-over from other donors' samples.

This clonotype showed up many times. The CDR3 nucleotides read TGTGCCAGCAGCTTAGGAAGTTTGGGGGGAAGGAGCACAGATACGCAGTATTTT. As protein: CASSLGSLGGRSTDTQYF. This chain joins TRBV7-9 and TRBJ2-3; TRBD2 is a possible D gene (6 bases). The germline V gene encodes CDR1 SEHNR and CDR2 FQNEAQ (reference sequence). Trimming took 1 base from V and 0 from J, leaving 17 bases between them. The CDR3 loop spans 18 amino acids. The whole variable domain, remainder taken from reference TRBV7-9 and TRBJ2-3, is DTGVSQNPRHKITKRGQNVTFRCDPISEHNRLYWYRQTLGQGPEFLTYFQNEAQLEKSRLLSDRFSAERPKGSFSTLEIQRTEQGDSAMYLCASSLGSLGGRSTDTQYFGPGTRLTVL.

A word on this clonotype: This CDR3 fails to terminate in the conserved phenylalanine or tryptophan, so it likely reflects a read error. J is TRBJ2-7 and V is TRBV19, with D tentatively TRBD1 (5 bases). Germline V lookup: CDR1 LNHDA, CDR2 SQIVND (reference sequence). The CDR3 sequence is 15 residues long. Trimming removed 6 bases from V and 1 base from J, with 16 bases in between. CDR3: CASSQETVLSYEQYL. The CDR3, as DNA: TGTGCCAGTAGCCAAGAGACAGTTCTTTCCTACGAGCAGTACTTA.

V is TRBV10-3 and J is TRBJ2-3; D might be TRBD1 or TRBD2, each matching 6 bases. V lost 2 bases to trimming and J lost 3 bases, with 12 bases between them. Germline assignment: CDR1 ENHRY and CDR2 SYGVKD. This CDR3 contains 15 residues. CDR3 sequence (DNA): TGTGCCATCAGTGAGGTGGGGGGCAGGACAGATACGCAGTATTTT. Protein product: CAISEVGGRTDTQYF.

DNA for the CDR3: TGTGCCACCGGCGAGGGAGGGACAGATACGCAGTATTTT. Amino acid sequence: CATGEGGTDTQYF. The V call is TRBV15, the J call TRBJ2-3; 7 bases fit TRBD2. The CDR3 has 13 amino acids. Germline loops: CDR1 LNHNV, CDR2 YYDKDF (reference sequence). V dropped 8 bases and J dropped 3; count of bases not matched to a gene: 5.

This clonotype was detected many times. The chain uses TRBV7-9 and TRBJ1-1; D remains ambiguous. The CDR3 is 14 amino acids. In germline, CDR1 is SEHNR, CDR2 FQNEAQ (reference sequence). V was clipped by 0 bases and J by 5 bases, with 10 bases between them. This CDR3 reads CASSLADGRTEAFF. The CDR3 bases are TGTGCCAGCAGCTTAGCGGATGGCAGGACTGAAGCTTTCTTT. Supplemented by reference TRBV7-9 and TRBJ1-1, the full variable domain reads DTGVSQNPRHKITKRGQNVTFRCDPISEHNRLYWYRQTLGQGPEFLTYFQNEAQLEKSRLLSDRFSAERPKGSFSTLEIQRTEQGDSAMYLCASSLADGRTEAFFGQGTRLTVV.

This rearrangement joins TRBV7-9 to TRBJ1-1; D possibly corresponds to TRBD1 (6 bases). Germline loops: CDR1 SEHNR, CDR2 FQNEAQ (reference sequence). The CDR3 has 14 amino acids. The V and J ends lost 6 bases and 5 bases respectively, with 16 bases between them. The CDR3 DNA reads TGTGCCAGCAGGTCAGTCGGGGGCGCGACTGAAGCTTTCTTT. Its protein is CASRSVGGATEAFF.

The CDR3 DNA follows: TGTGCCACCAGCAGAGATTTCCGCCAGGGACAAACTGAAAAACTGTTTTTT. The encoded protein is CATSRDFRQGQTEKLFF. This chain connects TRBV15 to TRBJ1-4, with D tentatively TRBD1 (6 bases). Trimming stripped 0 bases from V and 7 bases from J, with 18 bases between. Germline V gene lookup returns CDR1 LNHNV and CDR2 YYDKDF (reference sequence). This CDR3 has 17 amino acids.

DNA of the CDR3: TGTGCCAGTAGCTCCGGGACTAGCGGGGGATACGAGCAGTACTTC. It is translated as CASSSGTSGGYEQYF. V gene TRBV19 combines with J gene TRBJ2-7; 14 positions agree with TRBD2. The CDR3 has 15 amino acids. With 6 bases clipped from V and 4 bases from J, the junction kept 5 bases outside the gene matches. The germline CDR1 and CDR2 sequences are LNHDA and SQIVND (reference sequence).

This clonotype was seen a few times. CDR3 bases: TGCAGCGTCGAGGGGACTAGCGGTAACGGGGAGCTGTTTTTT. Translated, it gives CSVEGTSGNGELFF. The chain has TRBV29-1 and TRBJ2-2; 11 nucleotides line up with TRBD2. The germline gives CDR1 SQVTM, CDR2 ANQGSEA. This CDR3 comprises 14 residues. The J segment lost 7 bases and the V segment lost 6 bases, leaving 7 bases of the junction unmatched.

This clonotype was detected ten times or more. This sequence joins TRBV12-3 or TRBV12-4 and TRBJ1-1; D gene unclear. The CDR3 is 14 residues long. Trimming cost V 0 bases and J 4 bases, with 9 bases left between them. The CDR3 DNA is TGTGCCAGCAGTTTAGCCCCTGGCGGCACTGAAGCTTTCTTT. Translated, it gives CASSLAPGGTEAFF.

This clonotype has just a few counts. The CDR3 loop reads CASSNPEGAKNTQYF. In DNA form, the CDR3 reads TGTGCCAGCAGTAACCCAGAGGGTGCTAAAAATACGCAGTATTTT. V is TRBV6-2 or TRBV6-3 and J is TRBJ2-3; a weak D match, TRBD2 (5 bases). The germline CDR1 and CDR2 sequences are MNHEY and SVGEGT. The CDR3 is made up of 15 amino acids. The V end lost 5 bases, the J end lost 7 bases, and 19 bases lay between the germline ends.

The rearrangement links TRBV19 to TRBJ2-5; 10 bases agree with TRBD1. J was trimmed by 5 bases and V by 5 bases; bases with no gene match: 14. Germline V CDR1 and CDR2: LNHDA, SQIVND (reference sequence). The CDR3 sequence is 17 residues long. CDR3 residues: CASSPETGGAYRETQYF. The DNA of the CDR3 is TGTGCCAGTAGTCCCGAGACAGGGGGCGCCTATAGGGAGACCCAGTACTTC. The full variable domain, its missing parts supplied by reference TRBV19 and TRBJ2-5, is DGGITQSPKYLFRKEGQNVTLSCEQNLNHDAMYWYRQDPGQGLRLIYYSQIVNDFQKGDIAEGYSVSREKKESFPLTVTSAQKNPTAFYLCASSPETGGAYRETQYFGPGTRLLVL.

CDR3 loop: CASSLQGGGNTIYF. For the CDR3, the DNA is TGTGCCAGCAGCCTACAGGGAGGTGGAAACACCATATATTTT. The V call is TRBV5-6, the J call TRBJ1-3, with D perhaps TRBD1 (6 bases). The CDR3 totals 14 residues. V was shortened by 4 bases and J by 3 bases, with 11 bases between the two germline ends. CDR1 and CDR2 from the germline V gene are SGHDT and YYEEEE.

This rearrangement joins TRBV3-1 to TRBJ1-1, with unresolved D. V lost 3 bases to trimming and J lost 7 bases, with 9 bases between them. Germline loops: CDR1 LGHDT, CDR2 YNNKEL (reference sequence). This CDR3 comprises 12 residues. DNA of the CDR3: TGTGCCAGCAGCCAGGCCCAGTATGAAGCTTTCTTT. This sequence encodes CASSQAQYEAFF.

Ten or more counts support this clonotype. The V and J genes are TRBV7-8 and TRBJ2-5; a possible D gene is TRBD2 (5 bases). The V and J ends lost 3 bases and 5 bases respectively, with 10 bases between them. CDR3 size: 13 residues. Germline loops: CDR1 SGHVS, CDR2 FQNEAQ. Here the CDR3 DNA reads TGTGCCAGCAGCTTGGGAGAACGGGAGACCCAGTACTTC. Protein product: CASSLGERETQYF. Full variable domain (missing parts from reference TRBV7-8 and TRBJ2-5): GAGVSQSPRYKVAKRGQDVALRCDPISGHVSLFWYQQALGQGPEFLTYFQNEAQLDKSGLPSDRFFAERPEGSVSTLKIQRTQQEDSAVYLCASSLGERETQYFGPGTRLLVL.

This clonotype has a handful of counts. The chain has TRBV10-3 and TRBJ2-1; D is unresolved. Germline V gene data show CDR1 as ENHRY and CDR2 as SYGVKD. This CDR3 has 15 amino acids. With 4 bases removed from V and 4 bases from J, the gap between germline ends came to 14 bases. Written as DNA, the CDR3 is TGTGCCATCAGTGGCAGTCCTCCCGGATACAATGAGCAGTTCTTC. Translation gives CAISGSPPGYNEQFF.

Regarding this clonotype: One end of the junction is discordant with germline, which a read error may explain. This chain connects TRBV11-2 to TRBJ1-6; possibly TRBD1 for D (5 bases). This CDR3 is built from 16 residues. Germline V CDR1 and CDR2: SGHAT, FQNNGV. The CDR3 DNA reads as TGTGCCAGCAGCTTGGGACGGAAAACTTATAAGTCACCCCTCCACTTT. Its protein product is CASSLGRKTYKSPLHF.

This clonotype was counted a few times. The V gene is TRBV11-3, the J gene TRBJ2-7; tentatively, D is TRBD2 (6 bases). Trimming cost V 5 bases and J 5 bases, with 13 bases left between them. Germline values: CDR1 SGHNT, CDR2 YENEEA. The CDR3 runs 13 residues. The CDR3 loop reads CASSPGGIDEQYF. CDR3 DNA: TGTGCCAGCAGCCCCGGAGGGATCGACGAGCAGTACTTC.

In its sample, this clonotype was seen many times. The J gene is TRBJ1-6, the V gene TRBV7-8; no definite D call. From germline, CDR1 is SGHVS and CDR2 FQNEAQ. Trimming removed 3 bases from V and 6 bases from J, with 9 bases in between. CDR3 length: 14 amino acids. CDR3 region: CASSLQAANSPLHF. CDR3 nucleotides: TGTGCCAGCAGCTTGCAGGCTGCTAATTCACCCCTCCACTTT.

This clonotype was counted only a few times. V gene TRBV2 combines with J gene TRBJ2-2; TRBD1 is a possible D gene (5 bases). The CDR3 runs 14 residues. The germline V and J ends were trimmed by 6 bases and 0 bases, with 8 bases remaining between them. Germline V CDR1 and CDR2: SNHLY, FYNNEI. The CDR3 sequence is CASRDIANTGELFF. As DNA, the CDR3 is TGTGCCAGCAGGGACATAGCGAACACCGGGGAGCTGTTTTTT.

CDR3 in amino acids: CASSLRGDRGQPQHF. CDR3 nucleotides: TGTGCCAGCAGCTTAAGGGGGGACAGGGGGCAGCCCCAGCATTTT. The chain joins TRBV7-2 to TRBJ1-5; 11 bases agree with TRBD1. V gave up 2 bases and J gave up 7 bases; unmatched junction bases: 4. The CDR3 sequence is 15 residues long. Germline CDR1 SGHTA, CDR2 FQGNSA.